This entry describes one T cell receptor beta chain. This sample is drawn from a study of T cells after yellow fever vaccination. V was trimmed by 4 bases and J by 6 bases, leaving 15 bases between them. From germline, CDR1 is MNHEY and CDR2 SVGEGT. This CDR3 spans 15 amino acids. Using its own MiXCR run on the 5' RACE reads, TCRdb lists one record per CDR3 protein. The sample holds roughly 520,000 distinct CDR3 sequences, around a fifth seen once. Sequenced material: PBMCs, taken about 20 days after the first yellow fever vaccination. The rearrangement joins TRBV6-2 or TRBV6-3 to TRBJ1-4; no clear D. The clonotype comes from a man between 18 and 35 years old who received the YFV17D yellow fever vaccine. The CDR3 loop is CASSSRRTGYEKLFF. The DNA of the CDR3 is TGTGCCAGCAGTTCCCGGAGGACTGGATATGAAAAACTGTTTTTT.